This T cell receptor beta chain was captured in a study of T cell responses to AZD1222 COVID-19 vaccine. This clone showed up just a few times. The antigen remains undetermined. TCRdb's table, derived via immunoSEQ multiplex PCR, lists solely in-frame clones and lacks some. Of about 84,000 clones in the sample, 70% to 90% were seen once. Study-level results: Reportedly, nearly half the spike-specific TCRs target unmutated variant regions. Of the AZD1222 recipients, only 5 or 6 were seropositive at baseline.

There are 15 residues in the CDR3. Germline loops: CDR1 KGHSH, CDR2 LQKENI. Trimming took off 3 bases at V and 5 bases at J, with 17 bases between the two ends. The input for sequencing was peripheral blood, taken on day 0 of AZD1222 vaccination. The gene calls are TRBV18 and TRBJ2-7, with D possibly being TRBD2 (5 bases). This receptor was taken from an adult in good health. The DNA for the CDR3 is TGTGCCAGCTCACCCCGGATGGAGCCCGGGGACGAGCAGTACTTC. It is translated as CASSPRMEPGDEQYF.